This entry lists 2 T cell receptor beta chains sequenced from one sample in a study of T cells in localized non-small cell lung cancer. Clones were read by immunoSEQ multiplex PCR, and TCRdb kept only the in-frame ones, dropping some. The repertoire holds more than 30,000 clones, approximately 85% seen once, with under 5% in the top ten. The sample was peripheral blood mononuclear cells, taken before any cancer treatment. The receptors shown here come from a woman aged 40 to 75 with stage III lung adenocarcinoma.

The CDR3 nucleotides are TGTGCAAGTCGCTCGCTAACGGCGTACCAAGAGACCCAGTACTTC. Translation gives CASRSLTAYQETQYF. This chain links TRBV12-2 with TRBJ2-5. TRBV12-2 is given as a pseudogene. The CDR3 is 15 amino acids.

The chain joins TRBV7-2 to TRBJ2-3; 10 nucleotides match TRBD2. Looked up from germline, CDR1 is SGHTA and CDR2 is FQGNSA. CDR3 size: 17 residues. The V segment lost 5 bases and the J segment 5 bases; nucleotides outside the gene matches: 13. The CDR3 DNA sequence: TGTGCCAGCAGCCGGGCGGCTAGCGGGAGCCGAGGAGATACGCAGTATTTT. Its protein is CASSRAASGSRGDTQYF. The full variable domain, with the rest looked up from reference TRBV7-2 and TRBJ2-3, is GAGVSQSPSNKVTEKGKDVELRCDPISGHTALYWYRQSLGQGLEFLIYFQGNSAPDKSGLPSDRFSAERTGGSVSTLTIQRTQQEDSAVYLCASSRAASGSRGDTQYFGPGTRLTVL.